This T cell receptor beta chain is drawn from a study of blood T cell repertoires in COVID-19. In the study overall: Sources were T cells, B-cell-depleted T cells, or PBMCs; the material itself was cDNA or gDNA.

Enrolled through a virtual design, the participants were between about 18 and 89 years of age and came from 24 US areas. Participant-given clinical history determined each cohort assignment. Each recovered donor of Cohort 3 presented with two negative PCRs, clearance, or symptom resolution. Profiled with immunoSEQ multiplex PCR; TCRdb holds only in-frame clones, not every one. Of some 530,000 clones listed, 80% to 90% were seen once; the top ten hold 8% to 9.5%. The ends were cut back, 0 bases at V and 2 bases at J, with 12 bases in the middle. From germline, CDR1 is LGHDT and CDR2 YNNKEL (reference sequence). The CDR3 extends over 16 amino acids.

The sample consisted of PBMCs or T cells enriched from blood (not recorded which). This TCR came from a woman aged 55-69 years who had recovered from COVID-19. The chain has TRBV3-1 (or the pseudogene TRBV3-2) and TRBJ2-3; possibly TRBD2 for D (5 bases). CDR3 sequence reads: CASSQDLVGATDTQYF. The CDR3 DNA reads as TGTGCCAGCAGCCAAGATCTAGTGGGAGCCACAGATACGCAGTATTTT.